These T cell receptor beta chains were read from a single sample in a study of cytomegalovirus exposure and HLA in healthy donors. Sequenced by immunoSEQ multiplex PCR; TCRdb stores in-frame clones only, minus some. The table shows around 62,000 clones, with around four fifths occurring only once. Material: PBMCs. The source of these receptors is a middle-aged man in good health and CMV-seronegative. The CDR3 runs from the conserved cysteine through the conserved F or W. D genes are given only for firm matches.

d_call v_call cdr3_aa
TRBD2 TRBV14 CASSQVRASGYNEQFF
TRBD2 TRBV7-9 CASSPLIAGTSTDTQYF
NA TRBV7-8 CASSSQARAEQPQHF
NA TRBV4-1 CASSEGWDTYGYTF
TRBD1 TRBV11-2 CASSPPGTGSYEQYF
NA TRBV29-1 CSAQGSNQPQHF
NA TRBV4-1 CASSQIQGGTYYGYTF
NA TRBV2 CASSESQAYSYEQYF
NA TRBV13 CASSSLVDTQYF
NA TRBV10-3 CAISQPLVGGNEQFF
TRBD2 TRBV5-5 CASSLVSAGGDTQYF
NA TRBV7-9 CASSLGAANNEQFF
NA TRBV18 CASSPQGELDTEAFF
NA TRBV7-6 CASSLTANTGELFF
NA TRBV27 CASSTPRLDSPFNYEQYF
NA TRBV7-9 CSSSRWQGAGSRNQPQHF
NA TRBV27 CAFFKQKAAYEQYF
TRBD2 TRBV7-2 CASSLGAGGLRLGEQYF